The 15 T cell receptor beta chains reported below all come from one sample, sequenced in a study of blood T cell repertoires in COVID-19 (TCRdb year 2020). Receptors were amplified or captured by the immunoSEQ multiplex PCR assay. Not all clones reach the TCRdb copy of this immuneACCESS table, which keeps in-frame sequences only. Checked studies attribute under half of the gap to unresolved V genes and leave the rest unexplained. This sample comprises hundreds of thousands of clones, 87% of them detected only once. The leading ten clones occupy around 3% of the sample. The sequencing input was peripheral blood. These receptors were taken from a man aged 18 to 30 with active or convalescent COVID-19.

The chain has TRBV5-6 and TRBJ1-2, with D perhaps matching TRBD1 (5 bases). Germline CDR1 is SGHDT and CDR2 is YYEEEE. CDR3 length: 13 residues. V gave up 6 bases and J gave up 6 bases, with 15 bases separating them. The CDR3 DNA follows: TGTGCCAGCACCCCCCAAGGAGGGGATGGCTACACCTTC. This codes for CASTPQGGDGYTF.

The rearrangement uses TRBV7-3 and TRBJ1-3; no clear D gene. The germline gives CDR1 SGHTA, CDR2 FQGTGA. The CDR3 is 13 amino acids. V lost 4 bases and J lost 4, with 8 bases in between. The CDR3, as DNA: TGTGCCAGCAGCTACCAACAGGGAAACACCATATATTTT. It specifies CASSYQQGNTIYF.

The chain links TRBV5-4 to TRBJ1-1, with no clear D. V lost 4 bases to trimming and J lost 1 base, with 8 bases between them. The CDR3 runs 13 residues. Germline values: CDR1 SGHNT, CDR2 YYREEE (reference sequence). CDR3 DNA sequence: TGTGCCAGCAGCCCCACGAGGAACACTGAAGCTTTCTTT. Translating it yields CASSPTRNTEAFF.

CDR3 nucleotides: TGTGCCACCAGCAGAGTATTCGGGGAGACCCAGTACTTC. Encoded protein: CATSRVFGETQYF. V usage is TRBV15 and J usage is TRBJ2-5; D remains unclear. This CDR3 region has 13 residues. V lost 1 base to trimming and J lost 5 bases, with 8 bases between them. The germline V gene has CDR1 LNHNV and CDR2 YYDKDF (reference sequence).

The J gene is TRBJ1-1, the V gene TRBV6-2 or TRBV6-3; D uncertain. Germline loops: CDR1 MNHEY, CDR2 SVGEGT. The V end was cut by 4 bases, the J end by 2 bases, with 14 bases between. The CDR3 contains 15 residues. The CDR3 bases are TGTGCCAGCAGTTTAGAGGCATTATCTAACACTGAAGCTTTCTTT. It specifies CASSLEALSNTEAFF.

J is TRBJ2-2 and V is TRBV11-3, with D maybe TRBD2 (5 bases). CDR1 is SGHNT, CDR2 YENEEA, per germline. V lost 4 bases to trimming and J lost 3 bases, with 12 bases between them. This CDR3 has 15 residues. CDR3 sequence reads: CASSSGREYTGELFF. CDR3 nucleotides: TGTGCCAGCAGCTCGGGCCGGGAATACACCGGGGAGCTGTTTTTT.

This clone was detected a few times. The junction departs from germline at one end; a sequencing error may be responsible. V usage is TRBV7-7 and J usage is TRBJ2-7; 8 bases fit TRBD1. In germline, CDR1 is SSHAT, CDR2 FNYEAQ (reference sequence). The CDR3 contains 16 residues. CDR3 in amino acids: CASSPGTGYSPYEQYF. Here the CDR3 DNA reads TGTGCTAGCAGCCCCGGGACAGGATATTCCCCCTACGAGCAGTACTTC.

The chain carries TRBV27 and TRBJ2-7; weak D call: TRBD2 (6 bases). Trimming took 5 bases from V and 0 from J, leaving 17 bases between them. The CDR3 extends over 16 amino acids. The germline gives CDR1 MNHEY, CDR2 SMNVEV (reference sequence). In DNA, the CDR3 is TGTGCCAGCAGTCCCCTGGGAGGTAGAACCTCCTACGAGCAGTACTTC. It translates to CASSPLGGRTSYEQYF.

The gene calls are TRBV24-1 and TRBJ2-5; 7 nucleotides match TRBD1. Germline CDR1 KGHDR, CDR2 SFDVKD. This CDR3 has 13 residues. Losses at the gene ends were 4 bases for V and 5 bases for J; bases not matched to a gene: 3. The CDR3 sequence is CATSETGSETQYF. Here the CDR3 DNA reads TGTGCCACCAGTGAGACAGGGTCGGAGACCCAGTACTTC.

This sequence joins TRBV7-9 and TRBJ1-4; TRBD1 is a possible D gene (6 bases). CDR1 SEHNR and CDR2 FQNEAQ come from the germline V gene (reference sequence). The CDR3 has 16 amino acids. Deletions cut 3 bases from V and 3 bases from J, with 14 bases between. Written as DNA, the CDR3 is TGTGCCAGCAGCTTCACCCCACAGGGATCTAATGAAAAACTGTTTTTT. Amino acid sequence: CASSFTPQGSNEKLFF.

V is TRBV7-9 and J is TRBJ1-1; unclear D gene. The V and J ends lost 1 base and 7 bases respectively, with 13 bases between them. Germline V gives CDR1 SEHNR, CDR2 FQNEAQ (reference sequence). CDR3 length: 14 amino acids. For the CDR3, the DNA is TGTGCCAGCAGCTTAGTCGGAAGCGGTAGTGAAGCTTTCTTT. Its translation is CASSLVGSGSEAFF.

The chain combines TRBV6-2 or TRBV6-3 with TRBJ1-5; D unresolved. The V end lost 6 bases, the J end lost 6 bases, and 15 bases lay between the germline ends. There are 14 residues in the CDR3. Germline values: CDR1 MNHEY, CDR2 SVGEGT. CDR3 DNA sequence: TGTGCCAGCAGACCTGGACTCTTCAGTCAGCCCCAGCATTTT. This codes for CASRPGLFSQPQHF.

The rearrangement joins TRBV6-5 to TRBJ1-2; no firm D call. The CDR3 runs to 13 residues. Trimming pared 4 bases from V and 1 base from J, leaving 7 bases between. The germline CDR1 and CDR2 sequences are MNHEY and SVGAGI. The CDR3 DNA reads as TGTGCCAGCAGTTTCGGGGTTAACTATGGCTACACCTTC. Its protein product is CASSFGVNYGYTF.

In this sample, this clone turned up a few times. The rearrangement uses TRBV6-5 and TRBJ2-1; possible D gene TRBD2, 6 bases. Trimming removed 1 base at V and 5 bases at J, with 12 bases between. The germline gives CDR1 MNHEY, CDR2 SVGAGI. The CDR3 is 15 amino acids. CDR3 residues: CASSYWGETDNEQFF. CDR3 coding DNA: TGTGCCAGCAGTTACTGGGGGGAGACAGACAATGAGCAGTTCTTC.

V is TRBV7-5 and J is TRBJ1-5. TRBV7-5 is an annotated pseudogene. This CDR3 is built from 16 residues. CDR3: CARSPQKGGPNQPQHF. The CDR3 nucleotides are TGTGCCAGAAGCCCCCAGAAGGGAGGACCGAATCAGCCCCAGCATTTT.